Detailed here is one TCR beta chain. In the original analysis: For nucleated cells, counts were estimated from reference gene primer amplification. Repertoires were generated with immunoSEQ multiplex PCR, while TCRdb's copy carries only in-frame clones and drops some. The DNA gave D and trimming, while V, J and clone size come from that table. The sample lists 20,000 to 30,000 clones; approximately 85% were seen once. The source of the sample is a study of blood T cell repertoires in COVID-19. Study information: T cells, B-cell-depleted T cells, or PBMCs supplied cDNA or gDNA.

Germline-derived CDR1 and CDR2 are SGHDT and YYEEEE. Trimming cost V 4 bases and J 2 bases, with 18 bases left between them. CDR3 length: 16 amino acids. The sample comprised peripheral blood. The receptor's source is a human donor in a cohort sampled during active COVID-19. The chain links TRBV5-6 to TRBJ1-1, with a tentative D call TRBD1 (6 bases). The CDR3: CASSRWPGHSNTEAFF. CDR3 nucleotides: TGTGCCAGCAGCCGCTGGCCGGGACATAGTAACACTGAAGCTTTCTTT. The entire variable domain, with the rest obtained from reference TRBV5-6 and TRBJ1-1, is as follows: DAGVTQSPTHLIKTRGQQVTLRCSPKSGHDTVSWYQQALGQGPQFIFQYYEEEERQRGNFPDRFSGHQFPNYSSELNVNALLLGDSALYLCASSRWPGHSNTEAFFGQGTRLTVV.